This T cell receptor (beta chain) is from a study of cytomegalovirus exposure and HLA in healthy donors. It was with 60 Vbeta and 13 Jbeta primers that the PCR ran. Study processing details: Tens of millions of unique TCR beta chains, roughly 11 million of them shared, were counted by a later analysis. This table comes from immunoSEQ multiplex PCR, and its TCRdb copy is limited to in-frame clones, with some not included. D and trimming were read from the DNA, whereas the V and J calls and clone size are those reported in that table. The sample carries approximately 190,000 clones, around 88% recorded once. Study-level results: A missense DCLRE1C variant was associated with V- and J-gene trimming of TCR beta chains in a later analysis, and an independent cohort replicated the association.

CDR3 length equals 15 residues. Germline CDR1 is SGHRS and CDR2 is YFSETQ. Trimming took off 3 bases at V and 1 base at J, with 10 bases between the two ends. In regard to this clone: Its antigen is as yet unknown.

The chain employs TRBV5-1 and TRBJ2-2; a possible D gene is TRBD2 (6 bases). The sample comprised PBMCs. The receptor was derived from a man between 35 and 55 years old in good health and CMV-seropositive. CDR3 in DNA: TGCGCCAGCAGCTCAGCCGGGAGGAACACCGGGGAGCTGTTTTTT. Its protein is CASSSAGRNTGELFF. Full variable domain (missing parts from reference TRBV5-1 and TRBJ2-2): KAGVTQTPRYLIKTRGQQVTLSCSPISGHRSVSWYQQTPGQGLQFLFEYFSETQRNKGNFPGRFSGRQFSNSRSEMNVSTLELGDSALYLCASSSAGRNTGELFFGEGSRLTVL.